There are a few counts of the clone carrying this T cell receptor (beta chain). The data originate from a study of T-cell memory formation after mild COVID-19. TCRdb redid the calling of the 5' RACE reads with MiXCR, one entry per CDR3 protein. The sample includes around 300,000 distinct CDR3 sequences, roughly an eighth seen only once; the top ten take about a fifth. The sequence came from a man between 18 and 35 years old who had mild COVID-19 (a few samples of this study predate the infection). Cell type and time point are not known. The sequenced material came from PBMCs or a T cell subset sorted from them (not recorded which).

CDR3 region: CASMSRADTEAFF. The CDR3 DNA reads as TGTGCCAGCATGTCTAGGGCGGACACTGAAGCTTTCTTT. V usage is TRBV12-3 or TRBV12-4 and J usage is TRBJ1-1; D unclear. The V and J ends lost 7 bases and 3 bases respectively, with 12 bases between them. The CDR3 contains 13 residues.